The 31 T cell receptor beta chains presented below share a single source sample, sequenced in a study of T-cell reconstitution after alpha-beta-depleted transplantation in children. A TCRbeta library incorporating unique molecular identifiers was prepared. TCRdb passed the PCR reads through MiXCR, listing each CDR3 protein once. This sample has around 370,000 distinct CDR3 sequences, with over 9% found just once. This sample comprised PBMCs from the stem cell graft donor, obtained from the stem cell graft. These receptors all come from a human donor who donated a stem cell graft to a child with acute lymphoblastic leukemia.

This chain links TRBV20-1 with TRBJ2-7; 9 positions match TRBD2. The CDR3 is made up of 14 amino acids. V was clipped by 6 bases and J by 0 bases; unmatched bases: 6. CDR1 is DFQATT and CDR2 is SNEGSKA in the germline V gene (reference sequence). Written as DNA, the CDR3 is TGCAGTGCGGAGGAGGGACTAGCCTCCTACGAGCAGTACTTC. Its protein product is CSAEEGLASYEQYF.

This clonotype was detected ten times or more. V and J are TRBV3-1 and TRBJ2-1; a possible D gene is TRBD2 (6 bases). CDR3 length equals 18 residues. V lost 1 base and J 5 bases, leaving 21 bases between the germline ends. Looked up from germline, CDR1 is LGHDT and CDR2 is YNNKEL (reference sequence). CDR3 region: CASSQGRGLAPRNNEQFF. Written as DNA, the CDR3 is TGTGCCAGCAGCCAAGGGCGGGGCCTAGCACCGAGAAACAATGAGCAGTTCTTC.

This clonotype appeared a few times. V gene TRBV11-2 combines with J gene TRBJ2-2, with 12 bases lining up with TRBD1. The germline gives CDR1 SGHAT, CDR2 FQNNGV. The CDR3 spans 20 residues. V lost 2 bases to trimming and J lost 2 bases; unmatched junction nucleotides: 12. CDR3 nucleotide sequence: TGTGCCAGCAGCTTAAGGGGGACAGGGGGCGCCCGGGGAAACACCGGGGAGCTGTTTTTT. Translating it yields CASSLRGTGGARGNTGELFF.

CDR3 nucleotide sequence: TGTGCCAGCAGCTTCTCGTTCGGCAGGGGTAGTGAGCAGTACTTC. Translated: CASSFSFGRGSEQYF. The chain links TRBV12-3 or TRBV12-4 to TRBJ2-7; D might be TRBD1 (6 bases). The germline V and J ends were trimmed by 6 bases and 7 bases, with 22 bases remaining between them. CDR3 length equals 15 residues.

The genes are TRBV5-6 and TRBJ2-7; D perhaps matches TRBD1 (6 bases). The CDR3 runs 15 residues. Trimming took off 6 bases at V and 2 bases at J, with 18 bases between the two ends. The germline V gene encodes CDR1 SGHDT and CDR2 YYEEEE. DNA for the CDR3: TGTGCCAGCACCGAAACCCGGGACAACCCCTACGAGCAGTACTTC. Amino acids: CASTETRDNPYEQYF.

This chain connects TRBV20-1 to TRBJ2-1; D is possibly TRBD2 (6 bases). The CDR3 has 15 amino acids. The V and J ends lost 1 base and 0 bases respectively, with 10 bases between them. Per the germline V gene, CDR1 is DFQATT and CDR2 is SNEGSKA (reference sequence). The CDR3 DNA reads TGCAGTGCTAGAGGGGACGGGAGCTCCTACAATGAGCAGTTCTTC. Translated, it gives CSARGDGSSYNEQFF.

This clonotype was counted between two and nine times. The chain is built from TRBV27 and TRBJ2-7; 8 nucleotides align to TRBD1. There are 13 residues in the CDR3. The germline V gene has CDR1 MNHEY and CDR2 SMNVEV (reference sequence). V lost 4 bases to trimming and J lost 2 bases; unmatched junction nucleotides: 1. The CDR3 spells CASSSRGPYEQYF. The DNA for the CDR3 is TGTGCCAGCAGTTCCAGGGGGCCCTACGAGCAGTACTTC.

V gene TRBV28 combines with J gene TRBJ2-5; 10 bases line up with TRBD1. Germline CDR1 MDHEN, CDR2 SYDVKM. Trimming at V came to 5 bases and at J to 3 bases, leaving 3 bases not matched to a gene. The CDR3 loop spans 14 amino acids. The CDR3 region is CASSKGQGEETQYF. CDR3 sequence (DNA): TGTGCCAGCAGTAAAGGACAGGGGGAAGAGACCCAGTACTTC.

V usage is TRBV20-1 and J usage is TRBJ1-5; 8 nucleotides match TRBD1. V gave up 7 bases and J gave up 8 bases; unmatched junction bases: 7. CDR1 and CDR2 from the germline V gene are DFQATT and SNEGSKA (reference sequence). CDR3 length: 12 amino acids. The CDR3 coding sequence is TGCAGTGTTGAGACAGGGGACAAGCCCCAGCATTTT. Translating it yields CSVETGDKPQHF.

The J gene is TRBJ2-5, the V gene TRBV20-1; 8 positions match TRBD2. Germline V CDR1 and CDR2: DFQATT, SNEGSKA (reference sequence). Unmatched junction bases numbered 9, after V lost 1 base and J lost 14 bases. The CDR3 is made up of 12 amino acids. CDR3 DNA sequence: TGCAGTGCTAGAGGGCCTAGCGGGCCGGGTTACTTC. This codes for CSARGPSGPGYF.

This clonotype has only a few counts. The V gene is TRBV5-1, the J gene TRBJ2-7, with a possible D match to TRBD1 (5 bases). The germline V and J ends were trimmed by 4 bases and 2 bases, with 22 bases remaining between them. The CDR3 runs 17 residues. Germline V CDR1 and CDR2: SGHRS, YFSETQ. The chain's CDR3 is CASSPTPQDNIPYEQYF. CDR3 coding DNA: TGCGCCAGCAGCCCTACCCCACAGGACAATATCCCCTACGAGCAGTACTTC.

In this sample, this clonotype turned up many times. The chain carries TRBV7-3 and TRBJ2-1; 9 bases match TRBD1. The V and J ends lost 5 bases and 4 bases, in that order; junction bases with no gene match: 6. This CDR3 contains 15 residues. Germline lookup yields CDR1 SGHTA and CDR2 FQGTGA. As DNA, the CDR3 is TGTGCCAGCAGCGCCGGGACAGGGCGATACAATGAGCAGTTCTTC. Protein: CASSAGTGRYNEQFF.

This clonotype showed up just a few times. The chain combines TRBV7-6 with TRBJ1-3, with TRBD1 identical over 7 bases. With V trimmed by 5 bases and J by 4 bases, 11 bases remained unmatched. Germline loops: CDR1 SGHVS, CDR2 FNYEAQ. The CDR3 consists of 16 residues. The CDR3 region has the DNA TGTGCCAGCAGCGCAAGACCGGGACAGACGGGAAACACCATATATTTT. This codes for CASSARPGQTGNTIYF.

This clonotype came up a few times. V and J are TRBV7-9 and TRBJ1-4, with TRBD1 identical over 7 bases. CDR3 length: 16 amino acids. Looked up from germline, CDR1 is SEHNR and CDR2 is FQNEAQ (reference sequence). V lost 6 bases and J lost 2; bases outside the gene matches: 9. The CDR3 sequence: CASSRNPGQTNEKLFF. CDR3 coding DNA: TGTGCCAGCAGTCGAAACCCGGGACAGACTAATGAAAAACTGTTTTTT.

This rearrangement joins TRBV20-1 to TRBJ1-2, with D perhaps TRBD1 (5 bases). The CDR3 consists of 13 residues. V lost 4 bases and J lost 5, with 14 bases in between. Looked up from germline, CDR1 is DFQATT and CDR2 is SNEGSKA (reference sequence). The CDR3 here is CSATTLGEYGYTF. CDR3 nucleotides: TGCAGTGCTACAACTTTGGGGGAGTATGGCTACACCTTC.

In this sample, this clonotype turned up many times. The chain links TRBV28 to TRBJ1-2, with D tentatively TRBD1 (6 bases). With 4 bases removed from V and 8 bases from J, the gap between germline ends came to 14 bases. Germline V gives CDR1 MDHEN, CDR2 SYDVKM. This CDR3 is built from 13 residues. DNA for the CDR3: TGTGCCAGCAGTTCTCAGGGGCGGAGAGGCTACACCTTC. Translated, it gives CASSSQGRRGYTF.

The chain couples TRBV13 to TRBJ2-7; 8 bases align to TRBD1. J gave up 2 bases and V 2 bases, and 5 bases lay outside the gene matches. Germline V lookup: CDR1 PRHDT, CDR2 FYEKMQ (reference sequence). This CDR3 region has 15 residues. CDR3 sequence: CASSLQTGQAYEQYF. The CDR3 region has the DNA TGTGCCAGCAGCTTACAAACGGGACAGGCCTACGAGCAGTACTTC.

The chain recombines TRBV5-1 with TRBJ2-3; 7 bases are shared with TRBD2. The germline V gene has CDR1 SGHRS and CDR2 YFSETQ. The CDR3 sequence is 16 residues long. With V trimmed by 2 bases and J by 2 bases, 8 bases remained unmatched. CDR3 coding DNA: TGCGCCAGCAGCTTTACACTAGCGACCAACACAGATACGCAGTATTTT. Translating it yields CASSFTLATNTDTQYF.

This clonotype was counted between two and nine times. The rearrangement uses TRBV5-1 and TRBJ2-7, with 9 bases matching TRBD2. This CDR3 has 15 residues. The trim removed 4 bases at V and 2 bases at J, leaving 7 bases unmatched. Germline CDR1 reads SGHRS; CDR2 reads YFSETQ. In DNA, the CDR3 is TGCGCCAGCAGCAGCCCGGGACTAGCCCCCTACGAGCAGTACTTC. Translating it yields CASSSPGLAPYEQYF.

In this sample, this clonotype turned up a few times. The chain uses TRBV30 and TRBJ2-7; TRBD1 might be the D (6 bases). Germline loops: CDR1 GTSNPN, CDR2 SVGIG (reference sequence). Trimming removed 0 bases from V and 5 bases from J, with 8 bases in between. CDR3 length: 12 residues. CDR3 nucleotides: TGTGCCTGGAGTGTAGGGGGACACGAGCAGTACTTC. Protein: CAWSVGGHEQYF.

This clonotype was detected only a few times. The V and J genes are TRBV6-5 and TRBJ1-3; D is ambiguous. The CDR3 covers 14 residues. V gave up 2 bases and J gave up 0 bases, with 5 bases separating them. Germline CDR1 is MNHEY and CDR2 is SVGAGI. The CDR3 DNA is TGTGCCAGCAGTTACCAGGACTCTGGAAACACCATATATTTT. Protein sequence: CASSYQDSGNTIYF.

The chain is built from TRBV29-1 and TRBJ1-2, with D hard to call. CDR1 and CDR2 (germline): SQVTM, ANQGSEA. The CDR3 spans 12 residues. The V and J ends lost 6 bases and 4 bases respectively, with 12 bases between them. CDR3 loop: CSVAGNTYGYTF. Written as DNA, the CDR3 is TGCAGCGTCGCCGGGAACACCTATGGCTACACCTTC.

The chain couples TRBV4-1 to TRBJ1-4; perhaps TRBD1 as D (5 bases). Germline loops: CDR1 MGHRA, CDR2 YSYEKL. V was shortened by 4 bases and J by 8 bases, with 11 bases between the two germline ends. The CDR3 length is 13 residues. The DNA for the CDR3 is TGCGCCAGCAGCCCAACGCGGGGGGAAAAACTGTTTTTT. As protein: CASSPTRGEKLFF.

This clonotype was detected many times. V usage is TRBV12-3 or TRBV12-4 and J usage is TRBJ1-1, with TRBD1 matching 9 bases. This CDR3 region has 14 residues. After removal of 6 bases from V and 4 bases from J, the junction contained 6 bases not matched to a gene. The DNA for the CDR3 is TGTGCCAGCAGCTGGACAGGGGTCGGCACTGAAGCTTTCTTT. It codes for CASSWTGVGTEAFF.

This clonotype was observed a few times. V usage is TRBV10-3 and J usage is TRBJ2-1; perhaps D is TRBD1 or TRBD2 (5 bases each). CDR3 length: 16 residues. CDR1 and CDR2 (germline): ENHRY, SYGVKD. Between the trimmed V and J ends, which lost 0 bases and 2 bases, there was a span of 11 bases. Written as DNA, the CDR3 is TGTGCCATCAGTGAGTCGTTGGGGGAAGCCTACAATGAGCAGTTCTTC. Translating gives CAISESLGEAYNEQFF.

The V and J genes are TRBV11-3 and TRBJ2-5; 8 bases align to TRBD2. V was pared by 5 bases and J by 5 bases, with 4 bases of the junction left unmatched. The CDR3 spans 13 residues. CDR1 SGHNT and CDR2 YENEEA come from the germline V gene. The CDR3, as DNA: TGTGCCAGCAGCCGGGAGGGCGCCGAGACCCAGTACTTC. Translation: CASSREGAETQYF.

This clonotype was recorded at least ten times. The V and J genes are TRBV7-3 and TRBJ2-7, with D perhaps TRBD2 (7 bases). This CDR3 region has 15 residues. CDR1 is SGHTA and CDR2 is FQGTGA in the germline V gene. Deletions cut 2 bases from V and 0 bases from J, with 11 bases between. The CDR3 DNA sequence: TGTGCCAGCAGCTTAGGGGGCGGGAGCTCCTACGAGCAGTACTTC. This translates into CASSLGGGSSYEQYF. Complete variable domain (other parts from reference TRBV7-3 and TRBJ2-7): GAGVSQTPSNKVTEKGKYVELRCDPISGHTALYWYRQSLGQGPEFLIYFQGTGAADDSGLPNDRFFAVRPEGSVSTLKIQRTERGDSAVYLCASSLGGGSSYEQYFGPGTRLTVT.

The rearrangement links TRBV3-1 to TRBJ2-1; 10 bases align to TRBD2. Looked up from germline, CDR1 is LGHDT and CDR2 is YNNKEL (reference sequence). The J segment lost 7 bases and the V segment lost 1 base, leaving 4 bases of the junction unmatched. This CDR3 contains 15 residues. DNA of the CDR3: TGTGCCAGCAGCCAAGCGCTAGCGGGAGTAAATGAGCAGTTCTTC. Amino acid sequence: CASSQALAGVNEQFF.

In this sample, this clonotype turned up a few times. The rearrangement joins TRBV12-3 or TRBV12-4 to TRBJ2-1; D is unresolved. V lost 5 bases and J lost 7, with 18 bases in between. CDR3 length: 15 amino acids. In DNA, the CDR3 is TGTGCCAGCAGTCCGCAAGGTGGGCTTGGGAATGAGCAGTTCTTC. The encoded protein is CASSPQGGLGNEQFF.

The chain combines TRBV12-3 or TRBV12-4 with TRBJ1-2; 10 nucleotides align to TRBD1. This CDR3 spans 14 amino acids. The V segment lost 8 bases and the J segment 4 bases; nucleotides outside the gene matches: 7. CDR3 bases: TGTGCCAGCCTCGGACAGGGGGGGTTCTATGGCTACACCTTC. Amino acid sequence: CASLGQGGFYGYTF.

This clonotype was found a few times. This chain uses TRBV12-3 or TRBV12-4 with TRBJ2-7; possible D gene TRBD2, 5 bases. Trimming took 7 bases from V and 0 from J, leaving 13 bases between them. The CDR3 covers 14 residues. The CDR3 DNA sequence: TGTGCCAGCACTGATGGACTGGCCTCCTACGAGCAGTACTTC. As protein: CASTDGLASYEQYF.